Reported below is one T cell receptor beta chain. This sample is part of a study of blood T cell repertoires in COVID-19. The overall study: Researchers got acute and convalescent COVID-19 samples from the United States, Italy and Spain. PBMCs, B-cell-depleted T cells, or T cells were the source of the cDNA or gDNA that made up the material.

Source study methods: For nucleated cells, counts were estimated from reference gene primer amplification. Measured with immunoSEQ multiplex PCR; TCRdb has only the in-frame clones, and not every one. V, J and clone size reflect that table, while D and trimming were determined from the DNA. The sample has 70,000 to 95,000 clones, approximately 88% seen once. The CDR3 covers 13 residues. Per germline, CDR1 WSHSY and CDR2 SAAADI. With 6 bases removed from V and 0 bases from J, the gap between germline ends came to 8 bases. This rearrangement joins TRBV10-2 to TRBJ1-2; D is perhaps TRBD1 (5 bases). Sequencing was done on a sample of peripheral blood. The receptor was isolated from a man aged 45-60 years with active COVID-19. CDR3 sequence: CASRGDSNYGYTF. The CDR3 DNA follows: TGCGCCAGCAGGGGGGACTCTAACTATGGCTACACCTTC.